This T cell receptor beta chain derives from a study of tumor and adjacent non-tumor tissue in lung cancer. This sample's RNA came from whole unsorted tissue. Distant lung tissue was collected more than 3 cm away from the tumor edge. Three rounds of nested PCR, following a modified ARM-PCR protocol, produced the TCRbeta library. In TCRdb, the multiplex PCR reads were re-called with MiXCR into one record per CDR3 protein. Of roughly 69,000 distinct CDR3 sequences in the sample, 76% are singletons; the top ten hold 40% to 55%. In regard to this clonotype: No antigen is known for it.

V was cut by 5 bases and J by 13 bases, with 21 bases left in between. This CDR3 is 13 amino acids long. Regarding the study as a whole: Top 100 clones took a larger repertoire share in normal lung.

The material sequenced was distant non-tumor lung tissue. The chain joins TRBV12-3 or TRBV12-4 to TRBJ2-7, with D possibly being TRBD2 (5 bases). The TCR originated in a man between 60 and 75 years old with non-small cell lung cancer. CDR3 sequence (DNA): TGTGCCAGCAGTGACGAATATGACTACTACCAATACTTC. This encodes CASSDEYDYYQYF.